The clone carrying this TCR beta chain has just a few counts. These data belong to a study of patients and donors after allogeneic stem cell transplantation. V was clipped by 1 base and J by 6 bases; unmatched bases: 4. This CDR3 has 16 amino acids. The germline V gene has CDR1 LNHNV and CDR2 YYDKDF (reference sequence). TCRdb called the RT-PCR reads again in MiXCR, with one record for every CDR3 protein. The sample holds about 200,000 distinct CDR3 sequences; around two fifths are singletons and the top ten take about 30%. The sequence was obtained from a human donor who was either an allogeneic HSCT recipient or a stem cell or donor lymphocyte infusion donor (not recorded which). It is not recorded whose cells these are; they may come from a transplant donor. Sample: blood, either unsorted or a sorted T cell fraction (not recorded which). V gene TRBV15 combines with J gene TRBJ2-3, with 13 nucleotides matching TRBD2. The CDR3 protein is CATSRGTSGSPDTQYF. As DNA, the CDR3 is TGTGCCACCAGCAGAGGGACTAGCGGGAGTCCCGATACGCAGTATTTT.